The clone carrying this TCR beta chain showed up many times. Regions amplified from RNA transcripts were the TCR beta CDR3 regions. When the TCR CDR3 underwent first-round RT-PCR, the HTBI primer set was used. In TCRdb, the multiplex PCR reads were re-called with MiXCR into one record per CDR3 protein. The sample has about 640,000 distinct CDR3 sequences, 20% seen once. V was trimmed by 6 bases and J by 1 base, leaving 12 bases between them. Germline-derived CDR1 and CDR2 are GTSNPN and SVGIG (reference sequence). CDR3 length: 13 residues. These data come from a study of T cells in Graves' hyperthyroidism and ophthalmopathy.

The source is a man aged 25-40 years with Graves' ophthalmopathy. The V gene is TRBV30, the J gene TRBJ2-5, with D tentatively TRBD1 or TRBD2 (5 bases each). The sample comprised blood. The CDR3 loop is CACSMGPQETQYF. The CDR3, as DNA: TGTGCCTGCTCAATGGGACCCCAAGAGACCCAGTACTTC. Drawing the rest from reference TRBV30 and TRBJ2-5, the complete variable domain is SQTIHQWPATLVQPVGSPLSLECTVEGTSNPNLYWYRQAAGRGLQLLFYSVGIGQISSEVPQNLSASRPQDRQFILSSKKLLLSDSGFYLCACSMGPQETQYFGPGTRLLVL.